These 16 T cell receptor beta chains were all obtained from the same sample, sequenced in a study of OX40 agonist ivuxolimab in advanced cancers. Assay: immunoSEQ multiplex PCR; the TCRdb copy retains only in-frame clones and omits some. This sample carries 43,000 or so clones, 87% of them seen once, and the ten largest clones take around 14%. This specimen consisted of CD4+ or CD8+ T cells sorted from blood, obtained in a trial of the OX40 agonist ivuxolimab. All receptors derive from an adult with an advanced solid tumor such as melanoma, head and neck, liver or kidney cancer.

The gene calls are TRBV18 and TRBJ2-1; D is possibly TRBD1 (6 bases). CDR1 and CDR2 (germline): KGHSH, LQKENI. The germline V and J ends were trimmed by 3 bases and 6 bases, with 15 bases remaining between them. This CDR3 has 15 residues. The CDR3 DNA reads TGTGCCAGCTCACCCCCCGGGACATTGGCCAATGAGCAGTTCTTC. Protein sequence: CASSPPGTLANEQFF.

This rearrangement joins TRBV6-4 to TRBJ1-4; D might be TRBD1 (5 bases). The CDR3 sequence is 17 residues long. Germline-derived CDR1 and CDR2 are MRHNA and SNTAGT. Trimming took off 2 bases at V and 0 bases at J, with 13 bases between the two ends. This CDR3 reads CASSDESRQSTNEKLFF. In DNA, the CDR3 is TGTGCCAGCAGTGACGAATCCCGACAGTCAACTAATGAAAAACTGTTTTTT.

The chain joins TRBV27 to TRBJ2-2, with D maybe TRBD2 (6 bases). This CDR3 has 15 residues. Germline loops: CDR1 MNHEY, CDR2 SMNVEV (reference sequence). Trimming removed 3 bases from V and 0 bases from J, with 8 bases in between. The CDR3 here is CASSFGGSNTGELFF. Written as DNA, the CDR3 is TGTGCCAGCAGTTTTGGGGGGTCGAACACCGGGGAGCTGTTTTTT.

CDR3 protein: CASSIGPFYPSSNQPQHF. The DNA for the CDR3 is TGTGCCAGTAGTATAGGACCCTTCTACCCTTCTAGCAATCAGCCCCAGCATTTT. This sequence joins TRBV19 and TRBJ1-5; D is unclear. Germline lookup yields CDR1 LNHDA and CDR2 SQIVND (reference sequence). The length of the CDR3 is 18 residues. V was trimmed by 1 base and J by 0 bases, leaving 16 bases between them.

The chain employs TRBV4-1 and TRBJ2-2, with 8 bases that match TRBD2. The V and J ends lost 1 base and 4 bases, in that order; junction bases with no gene match: 8. This CDR3 spans 17 amino acids. Germline assignment: CDR1 MGHRA and CDR2 YSYEKL. CDR3 region: CASSQVRSSGRTGELFF. Written as DNA, the CDR3 is TGCGCCAGCAGCCAAGTTCGATCTAGCGGGCGCACCGGGGAGCTGTTTTTT.

The gene calls are TRBV30 and TRBJ1-5; the D is unclear. The CDR3 covers 16 residues. Germline values: CDR1 GTSNPN, CDR2 SVGIG (reference sequence). V lost 2 bases to trimming and J lost 3 bases, with 17 bases between them. The CDR3 here is CAWSSSALWTNQPQHF. In DNA, the CDR3 is TGTGCCTGGAGTAGTTCCGCCCTTTGGACCAATCAGCCCCAGCATTTT.

This clone was found once. V gene TRBV4-1 combines with J gene TRBJ2-1; D perhaps matches TRBD2 (6 bases). Trimming removed 5 bases from V and 4 bases from J, with 18 bases in between. The CDR3 covers 16 residues. CDR1 and CDR2 (germline): MGHRA, YSYEKL. CDR3 DNA sequence: TGCGCCAGCAGCACAGATCTCCTAGCGCATTACAATGAGCAGTTCTTC. As protein: CASSTDLLAHYNEQFF.

The V and J genes are TRBV11-2 and TRBJ1-6; D is ambiguous. This CDR3 region has 15 residues. The germline V and J ends were trimmed by 8 bases and 0 bases, with 11 bases remaining between them. Per the germline V gene, CDR1 is SGHAT and CDR2 is FQNNGV. CDR3: CASGTRSSYNSPLHF. The CDR3 DNA follows: TGTGCCAGCGGTACGAGGAGCTCCTATAATTCACCCCTCCACTTT.

This clone was detected ten times or more. The rearrangement joins TRBV28 to TRBJ1-1, with D maybe TRBD1 (6 bases). Germline V gives CDR1 MDHEN, CDR2 SYDVKM. The CDR3 is 16 amino acids. The V end was cut by 3 bases, the J end by 4 bases, with 18 bases between. The CDR3 loop reads CASSLILGGGPTEAFF. CDR3 bases: TGTGCCAGCAGTTTGATCCTGGGGGGGGGCCCCACTGAAGCTTTCTTT.

The V and J genes are TRBV6-6 and TRBJ1-2; D ambiguous. V dropped 0 bases and J dropped 5 bases, with 7 bases sitting between them. The length of the CDR3 is 13 residues. Germline-derived CDR1 and CDR2 are MNHNY and SVGAGI (reference sequence). CDR3 sequence reads: CASSYSTLYGYTF. For the CDR3, the DNA is TGTGCCAGCAGTTACTCGACGTTGTATGGCTACACCTTC.

This chain connects TRBV19 to TRBJ2-3; the D gene is possibly TRBD2 (5 bases). The germline V gene has CDR1 LNHDA and CDR2 SQIVND (reference sequence). V lost 5 bases to trimming and J lost 3 bases, with 18 bases between them. The CDR3 runs to 16 residues. The CDR3 DNA is TGTGCCAGTAGTCGATCGGGCCGGGGTGGGACAGATACGCAGTATTTT. Translating it yields CASSRSGRGGTDTQYF.

The V and J genes are TRBV9 and TRBJ2-5, with D perhaps matching TRBD1 (8 bases). The germline V gene encodes CDR1 SGDLS and CDR2 YYNGEE. Between the trimmed V and J ends, which lost 4 bases and 4 bases, there was a span of 20 bases. The CDR3 has 16 amino acids. The CDR3 protein is CASSPGRTGSGETQYF. In DNA form, the CDR3 reads TGTGCCAGCAGCCCCGGGAGGACAGGGAGTGGAGAGACCCAGTACTTC.

In its sample, this clone was seen once. The chain recombines TRBV7-9 with TRBJ2-1; D gene unclear. The germline gives CDR1 SEHNR, CDR2 FQNEAQ (reference sequence). V lost 5 bases and J lost 10, with 12 bases in between. CDR3 length: 12 residues. CDR3: CASSVLGYEQFF. The CDR3 DNA follows: TGTGCCAGCAGCGTTCTCGGTTACGAGCAGTTCTTC.

This clone has only one observation. This rearrangement joins TRBV6-5 to TRBJ2-5; no firm D call. The J call may be wrong; the DNA end is better matched by TRBJ2-7. Per the germline V gene, CDR1 is MNHEY and CDR2 is SVGAGI. The CDR3 loop spans 12 amino acids. For the CDR3, the DNA is TGTGCCAGCTCTACAGACCTTTACGAGCAGTACTTC. Encoded protein: CASSTDLYEQYF.

The CDR3 reads CATRRTGDSNQPQHF. In DNA form, the CDR3 reads TGTGCCACCAGACGGACAGGGGATAGCAATCAGCCCCAGCATTTT. The genes are TRBV7-9 and TRBJ1-5, with 9 positions matching TRBD1. The germline V gene encodes CDR1 SEHNR and CDR2 FQNEAQ (reference sequence). V dropped 10 bases and J dropped 0; count of bases not matched to a gene: 7. This CDR3 is 15 amino acids long.

The chain is built from TRBV6-1 and TRBJ1-5; possible D gene TRBD1, 5 bases. This CDR3 spans 15 amino acids. V was trimmed by 2 bases and J by 5 bases, leaving 13 bases between them. Per germline, CDR1 MNHNS and CDR2 SASEGT. CDR3 sequence reads: CASSESTGAYQPQHF. The CDR3 DNA reads TGTGCCAGCAGTGAATCTACTGGGGCGTATCAGCCCCAGCATTTT.